Described below is a single T cell receptor (beta chain) sequence and its context. The antigen remains undetermined. The repertoire was sequenced with immunoSEQ multiplex PCR; TCRdb's copy has only in-frame clones and lacks some. The table records about 73,000 clones, approximately 90% of them present only once. The sample originates from a study of OX40 agonist ivuxolimab in advanced cancers. The study's findings and limits: The investigators did not determine what antigen specificity the expanded peripheral T cells had. CD4+ T cells averaged fewer expanded clones than CD8+ T cells.

V was clipped by 1 base and J by 5 bases; unmatched bases: 8. The germline V gene has CDR1 SGHTA and CDR2 FQGNSA. CDR3 length: 16 amino acids. Systemic immunosuppression or autoimmune disease history was grounds to exclude patients. The gene calls are TRBV7-2 and TRBJ2-1; 7 nucleotides match TRBD2. The source was CD4+ or CD8+ T cells sorted from blood, collected in a trial of the OX40 agonist ivuxolimab. This TCR was recovered from an adult with an advanced solid tumor such as melanoma, head and neck, liver or kidney cancer. The CDR3 DNA reads as TGTGCCAGCAGCTTAGACTGGGCGGGAGTTGACAATGAGCAGTTCTTC. It encodes CASSLDWAGVDNEQFF.